Each of the 5 T cell receptor beta chains below was sequenced from the same sample in a study of blood T cell repertoires in COVID-19. Using immunoSEQ multiplex PCR, the repertoire was profiled, and TCRdb retains in-frame clones only, with some absent. The sample holds about 91,000 clones, approximately 80% seen once. Sequenced material: peripheral blood. These receptors were obtained from a man in his sixties or seventies with acute or convalescent COVID-19.

This CDR3 is CASSPQANSNQPQHF. CDR3 coding DNA: TGTGCCAGCAGTCCCCAGGCAAACAGCAATCAGCCCCAGCATTTT. The V and J genes are TRBV6-5 and TRBJ1-5; D gene ambiguous. V lost 5 bases, J lost 1 base, and 12 bases lay in between. The CDR3 is made up of 15 amino acids. The germline CDR1 and CDR2 sequences are MNHEY and SVGAGI.

V gene TRBV27 combines with J gene TRBJ2-2, with D possibly matching TRBD2 (5 bases). From germline, CDR1 is MNHEY and CDR2 SMNVEV (reference sequence). The CDR3 spans 16 residues. Trimming took off 8 bases at V and 0 bases at J, with 16 bases between the two ends. In DNA, the CDR3 is TGTGCCAGCGGAGGTGGCTGGCAGGCGAACACCGGGGAGCTGTTTTTT. Translating it yields CASGGGWQANTGELFF.

The chain combines TRBV5-4 with TRBJ1-4, with D possibly being TRBD1 (6 bases). The germline CDR1 and CDR2 sequences are SGHNT and YYREEE (reference sequence). V was pared by 1 base and J by 8 bases, with 12 bases between. CDR3 length: 14 residues. The CDR3 protein is CASSLRGGEEKLFF. The CDR3 nucleotides read TGTGCCAGCAGCTTGCGAGGGGGGGAAGAAAAACTGTTTTTT.

CDR3 sequence reads: CASSRRTAEKLFF. Here the CDR3 DNA reads TGTGCCAGCAGCAGAAGGACAGCGGAAAAACTGTTTTTT. This chain links TRBV5-4 with TRBJ1-4; maybe TRBD1 (6 bases). V lost 4 bases, J lost 8 bases, and 12 bases lay in between. Per germline, CDR1 SGHNT and CDR2 YYREEE (reference sequence). The CDR3 extends over 13 amino acids.

The rearrangement links TRBV5-8 to TRBJ2-1; 10 bases line up with TRBD2. V lost 1 base and J lost 6; bases outside the gene matches: 4. This CDR3 contains 15 residues. From germline, CDR1 is SGHTS and CDR2 YDEGEE. CDR3 coding DNA: TGTGCCAGCAGCTTGCTAGCGGGAGTAGGCAATGAGCAGTTCTTC. This codes for CASSLLAGVGNEQFF.